These 5 T cell receptor beta chains share one sample of origin, sequenced in a study of blood T cell repertoires in COVID-19. The assay was immunoSEQ multiplex PCR, and TCRdb's table has in-frame clones only and misses some. Among under 110,000 clones listed, approximately 92% were seen once. Material for sequencing was peripheral blood. The receptors come from a man in his forties or fifties with active COVID-19.

This clone was counted a single time. The chain employs TRBV11-2 and TRBJ2-1; 7 nucleotides align to TRBD2. Germline V lookup: CDR1 SGHAT, CDR2 FQNNGV. CDR3 length: 16 amino acids. Trimming took 8 bases from V and 5 from J; bases not matched to a gene: 15. The CDR3 sequence: CASGLGRESDNNEQFF. CDR3 DNA sequence: TGTGCCAGCGGGTTAGGGCGGGAGTCGGACAACAATGAGCAGTTCTTC.

The chain couples TRBV18 to TRBJ2-6; TRBD2 might be the D (6 bases). The CDR3 sequence is 20 residues long. The V and J ends lost 3 bases and 0 bases respectively, with 21 bases between them. In germline, CDR1 is KGHSH, CDR2 LQKENI. The CDR3 region has the DNA TGTGCCAGCTCACCCTGGTTAGGAGGGGTCGATATCTCTGGGGCCAACGTCCTGACTTTC. This codes for CASSPWLGGVDISGANVLTF.

This chain uses TRBV2 with TRBJ1-2; D is possibly TRBD1 (5 bases). Germline V CDR1 and CDR2: SNHLY, FYNNEI. The V end lost 1 base, the J end lost 2 bases, and 11 bases lay between the germline ends. The CDR3 runs to 15 residues. CDR3 nucleotide sequence: TGTGCCAGCAGTGAAGTTCAGGGTTTGAACTATGGCTACACCTTC. Protein product: CASSEVQGLNYGYTF.

The rearrangement uses TRBV7-2 and TRBJ2-2; perhaps TRBD2 as D (5 bases). The germline gives CDR1 SGHTA, CDR2 FQGNSA. Trimming took off 2 bases at V and 1 base at J, with 5 bases between the two ends. The CDR3 is 14 amino acids. The CDR3 DNA is TGTGCCAGCAGCTTACGGGGGAACACCGGGGAGCTGTTTTTT. Its translation: CASSLRGNTGELFF.

This rearrangement joins TRBV27 to TRBJ1-4; D is perhaps TRBD1 (6 bases). In germline, CDR1 is MNHEY, CDR2 SMNVEV (reference sequence). V shed 5 bases and J shed 7 bases, with 14 bases lying between them. The CDR3 loop spans 14 amino acids. CDR3: CASSRDRLTEKLFF. DNA for the CDR3: TGTGCCAGCAGTCGCGACAGGCTGACTGAAAAACTGTTTTTT.